This TCR beta chain was obtained from a study of OX40 agonist ivuxolimab in advanced cancers. The V and J ends lost 6 bases and 0 bases respectively, with 10 bases between them. Germline-derived CDR1 and CDR2 are ENHRY and SYGVKD. This CDR3 comprises 14 residues. This table comes from immunoSEQ multiplex PCR, and its TCRdb copy is limited to in-frame clones, with some not included. The sample holds around 74,000 clones, 75% to 90% seen once. The sequence derives from an adult with an advanced solid tumor such as melanoma, head and neck, liver or kidney cancer. The sample in question was CD4+ or CD8+ T cells sorted from blood, obtained in a trial of the OX40 agonist ivuxolimab. The chain carries TRBV10-3 and TRBJ2-3, with D perhaps given as TRBD1 or TRBD2 (5 bases each). CDR3 protein: CAISPGASTDTQYF. In nucleotides, the CDR3 is TGTGCCATCAGCCCCGGGGCTAGCACAGATACGCAGTATTTT.